Below, 7 T cell receptor beta chains from the same sample are listed, as sequenced in a study of beta chain features in type 1 diabetes (dated by TCRdb to 2017 to 2018). Overall study outcomes, separate from this receptor: In all four CD4+ subsets, TCRB CDR3 length was moderately but significantly shorter in type 1 diabetes patients.

Their antigen targets remain unknown. Library construction relied on the immunoSEQ multiplex PCR assay. The entire amount of isolated RNA was reverse transcribed using the High Capacity cDNA Reverse Transcription Kit, so the sequenced TCRB transcripts were expressed ones. TCRdb obtained this table from immuneACCESS and retained in-frame rearrangements with V and J assigned. These tables miss some clones; where compared with another copy, unresolved V genes account for less than half of the shortfall, and the remainder is unexplained. Recorded for this sample are about 660,000 clones; around an eighth of them occurred a single time. 0.035% to 0.04% of the sample rests with the top ten. Source material: naive CD4+ T cells from blood. The label giving this sample's cell subset or site can be read as: true naive CD4+ T cells. The receptors stem from a man younger than 30 with type 1 diabetes.

Comment on this clone: Its ends do not fully match the called genes, so a read error is possible. This chain uses TRBV7-7 with TRBJ2-3, with TRBD1 matching 10 bases. This CDR3 spans 15 amino acids. CDR1 is SSHAT and CDR2 is FNYEAQ in the germline V gene (reference sequence). CDR3 sequence reads: CASSFGTGGTDTQYF. CDR3 DNA: TGTGCTAGCAGCTTCGGGACAGGGGGCACAGATACGCAGTATTTT.

The chain is built from TRBV7-9 and TRBJ2-5; D is tentatively TRBD1 or TRBD2 (6 bases each). There are 13 residues in the CDR3. The V gene lost 5 bases and the J gene lost 13 bases, with 20 bases spanning the gap. Germline CDR1 and CDR2: SEHNR and FQNEAQ (reference sequence). CDR3 coding DNA: TGTGCCAGCAGCGGCGGGATTCGGGACAAAGGGTACTTC. It specifies CASSGGIRDKGYF.

This clone was counted a few times. The rearrangement uses TRBV11-2 and TRBJ1-5; D not certain. In germline, CDR1 is SGHAT, CDR2 FQNNGV. Trimming stripped 0 bases from V and 1 base from J, with 16 bases between. This CDR3 comprises 18 residues. CDR3 coding DNA: TGTGCCAGCAGCTTAGAACAAAACACCTTAAAAAGCAATCAGCCCCAGCATTTT. This encodes CASSLEQNTLKSNQPQHF.

This clone was observed a handful of times. In nucleotides, the CDR3 is TGTGCCAGCAGCCAACTAGCGGGGGGAGTAGAGACCCAGTACTTC. Protein: CASSQLAGGVETQYF. V is TRBV7-6 and J is TRBJ2-5; 12 nucleotides line up with TRBD2. The germline V gene encodes CDR1 SGHVS and CDR2 FNYEAQ. V dropped 5 bases and J dropped 4; count of bases not matched to a gene: 5. This CDR3 has 15 residues.

This clone was seen a handful of times. The rearrangement links TRBV29-1 to TRBJ2-7; D unclear. V lost 3 bases and J 1 base, leaving 7 bases between the germline ends. Germline assignment: CDR1 SQVTM and CDR2 ANQGSEA. There are 12 residues in the CDR3. CDR3 protein: CSVEVGSYEQYF. The DNA of the CDR3 is TGCAGCGTTGAGGTGGGTTCCTACGAGCAGTACTTC.

This clone has a handful of counts. V and J are TRBV13 and TRBJ2-1, with 10 positions matching TRBD2. There are 20 residues in the CDR3. Germline assignment: CDR1 PRHDT and CDR2 FYEKMQ (reference sequence). The trim removed 3 bases at V and 0 bases at J, leaving 14 bases unmatched. Written as DNA, the CDR3 is TGTGCCAGCAGCTTGGGCCTAGCGGGAGCTGGGAGATACTCCTACAATGAGCAGTTCTTC. It is translated as CASSLGLAGAGRYSYNEQFF.

The V call is TRBV7-2, the J call TRBJ1-2, with no clear D. CDR1 is SGHTA, CDR2 FQGNSA, per germline. CDR3 length equals 15 residues. Deletions cut 0 bases from V and 5 bases from J, with 13 bases between. The CDR3, as DNA: TGTGCCAGCAGCTTAGCGCGCGGACGTGGGTATGGCTACACCTTC. This sequence encodes CASSLARGRGYGYTF.